The entry below describes one TCR beta chain. Its antigen specificity is not known. No base qualities exist here, and no much larger clone lies one base off it. TCRbeta CDR3 regions were amplified from genomic DNA by means of the immunoSEQ Assay, a bias-controlled multiplex PCR. For the original study's pipeline: Within the assay, amplification of reference gene primers was used to estimate how many nucleated cells each sample contained. To quantify the absolute abundance of each unique TCRbeta CDR3 rearrangement, sequence reads were collapsed and filtered. For each sample, productive Simpson clonality was calculated by taking the square root of Simpson's diversity index across productive rearrangements. Entries here come from immuneACCESS through TCRdb and include only in-frame sequences with V and J called. Some clones fail to appear in such tables; in the studies checked, an unresolved V gene covers under half of the shortfall, and the cause of the remainder is unknown. V and J calls and clone size come straight from that table; D and trimming were deduced from the DNA. The sample yields around 240,000 clones; around 80% were counted once. The top ten clonotypes cover 1.4% of the sample.

These data belong to a study of blood T cell repertoires in COVID-19 (dated by TCRdb to about 2020). Notes on the research overall: Samples from collaborators originated in the United States, Italy and Spain and spanned both the acute and convalescent phases of COVID-19. The prospective study material was composed of cDNA or gDNA derived from T cells, B-cell-depleted T cells, or PBMCs. Subjects who had been exposed to COVID-19, were actively infected with it, or had recovered from it provided the deeply sampled blood TCRbeta repertoires that made up the dataset. The repertoires were released in a freely available public database meant as a resource for research on the immune response to SARS-CoV-2. The samples were drawn from two sources: the first 160 participants of the ongoing ImmuneRACE study, and fewer than 1,500 subjects contributed by 6 global collaborators. Nearly every sample came with metadata listing a de-identified subject ID, COVID-19 status, age in years and sex. Where HLA class I and class II types were available, the types were taken from metadata supplied by the sample provider, not from assay-based typing.

Another Seattle source contributed samples from volunteer blood donors who had recovered from COVID-19. Whole blood was collected in K2EDTA tubes by collaborating institutions according to the institutions' own protocols. Collaborator samples were shipped for TCRbeta analysis as frozen whole blood, isolated PBMCs, or DNA extracted from either sample type. On the study overall, not on this receptor specifically: How much clinical and demographic metadata was included differed by source and by participant, and the metadata was provided uncurated.

V sheds 7 bases and J sheds 2 bases, leaving 11 bases between their ends. The CDR3 has 13 amino acids, counting the end cysteine and phenylalanine. The only DNA kept is the CDR3, 39 bases in frame from the first base. From a lookup of the germline V gene, CDR1 and CDR2 are ENHRY and SYGVKD. Sequencing was done on a sample of peripheral blood. This sequence was found in a woman aged 35 to 49 who had recovered from COVID-19. The V and J genes are TRBV10-3 and TRBJ1-2; TRBD1 might be the D gene, on 5 matching bases. The CDR3 sequence is CAITREGNYGYTF. The sequenced DNA is TGTGCCATCACCAGGGAGGGGAACTATGGCTACACCTTC.